This paragraph reports one TCR beta chain. No cognate antigen has been identified for it. Base-call qualities are not available, and no considerably larger clone is one nucleotide away. The reads were generated on an Illumina HiSeq 2500. Quantitative 5'-RACE with molecular barcodes was used to prepare TCR beta libraries. Processing in the source paper ran as follows. A new computational method based on a probabilistic model of VDJ rearrangement was used to identify disease-linked TCR variants. TCRdb's own reprocessing of the public reads used fastp at Q25 and MiXCR and kept productive beta chains. Identical CDR3 proteins give one entry, which carries the most common genes and DNA. Clone size and V and J calls follow TCRdb, not the original study. This sample gives approximately 240,000 distinct CDR3 sequences in total; approximately 24% of them show up just once. The leading ten clones occupy approximately 0.61% of the sample.

This sample is drawn from a study of CD8 T cells in ankylosing spondylitis (dated by TCRdb to the late 2010s). Study-level background: To find TCR variants linked to disease, the study profiled T cell receptor beta repertoires in ankylosing spondylitis patients and healthy donors. The full study cohort was made up of over 20 ankylosing spondylitis patients and some 100 healthy donors. Samples of peripheral blood were taken, and for ankylosing spondylitis patients, synovial fluid was collected as well.

General study outcomes and caveats: According to the report, matched synovial fluid samples from ankylosing spondylitis patients were significantly enriched for the disease-linked clones. Some of the motif variants had been reported before in the synovial fluid and blood of reactive arthritis patients, a finding that suggests common disease-initiation mechanisms. The disease-linked clones showed a CD8+ phenotype and occurred at relatively low frequencies in peripheral blood. A TCR beta motif of about 8 highly homologous amino acid variants appeared characteristic of blood from ankylosing spondylitis patients.

Specimen: blood, either unsorted or a sorted T cell fraction (not recorded which). The clonotype was recovered from a male donor with ankylosing spondylitis or in good health (not recorded which).

The nucleotides read TGCAGTGCTAGAGATGGGACAGGGCTAACCTACGAGCAGTACTTC. Its product reads: CSARDGTGLTYEQYF. Rearrangement joined TRBV20-1 to TRBJ2-7; 9 bases in the junction line up with TRBD1. The CDR3 goes from the cysteine to the phenylalanine over 15 residues. The retained sequence is limited to the CDR3, 45 bases, with the frame set at the first base. Unmatched junction bases come to 5, with V trimmed by 0 bases and J by 2 bases. The germline V gene (reference sequence) yields DFQATT for CDR1 and SNEGSKA for CDR2.